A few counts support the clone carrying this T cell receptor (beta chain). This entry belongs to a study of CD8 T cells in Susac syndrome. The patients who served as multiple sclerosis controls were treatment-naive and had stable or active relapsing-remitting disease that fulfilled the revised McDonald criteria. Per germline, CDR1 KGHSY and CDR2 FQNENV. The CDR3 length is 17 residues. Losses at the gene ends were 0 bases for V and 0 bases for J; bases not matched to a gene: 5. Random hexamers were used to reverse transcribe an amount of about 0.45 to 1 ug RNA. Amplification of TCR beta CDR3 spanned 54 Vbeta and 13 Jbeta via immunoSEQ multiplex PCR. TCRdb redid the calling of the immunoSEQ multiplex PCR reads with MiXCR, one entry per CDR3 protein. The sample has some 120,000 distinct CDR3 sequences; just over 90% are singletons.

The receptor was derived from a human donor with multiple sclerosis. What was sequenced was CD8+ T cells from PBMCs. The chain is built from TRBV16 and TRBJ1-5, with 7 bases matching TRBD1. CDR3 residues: CASSQSTGRNSNQPQHF. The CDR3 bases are TGTGCCAGCAGCCAATCGACAGGGCGGAATAGCAATCAGCCCCAGCATTTT.